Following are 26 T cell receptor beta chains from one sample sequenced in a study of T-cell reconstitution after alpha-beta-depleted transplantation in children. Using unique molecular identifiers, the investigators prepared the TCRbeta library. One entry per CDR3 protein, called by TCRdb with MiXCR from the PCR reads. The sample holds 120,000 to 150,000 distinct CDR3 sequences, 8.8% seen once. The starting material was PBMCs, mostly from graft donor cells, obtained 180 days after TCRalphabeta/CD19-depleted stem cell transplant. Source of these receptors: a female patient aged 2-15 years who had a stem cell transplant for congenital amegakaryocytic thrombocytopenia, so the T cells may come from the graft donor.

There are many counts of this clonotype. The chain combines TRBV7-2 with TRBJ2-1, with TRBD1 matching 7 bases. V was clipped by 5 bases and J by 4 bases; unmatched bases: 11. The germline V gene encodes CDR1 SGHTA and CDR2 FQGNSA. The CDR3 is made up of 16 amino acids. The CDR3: CASSKQTGSRYNEQFF. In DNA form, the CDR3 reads TGTGCCAGCAGCAAACAGACAGGGAGCCGATACAATGAGCAGTTCTTC.

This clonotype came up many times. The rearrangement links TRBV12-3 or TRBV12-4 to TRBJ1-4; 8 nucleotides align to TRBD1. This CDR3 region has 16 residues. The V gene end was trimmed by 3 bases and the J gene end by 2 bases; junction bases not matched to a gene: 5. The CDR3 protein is CASSFGQGATNEKLFF. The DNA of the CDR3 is TGTGCCAGCAGTTTTGGGCAGGGGGCGACTAATGAAAAACTGTTTTTT.

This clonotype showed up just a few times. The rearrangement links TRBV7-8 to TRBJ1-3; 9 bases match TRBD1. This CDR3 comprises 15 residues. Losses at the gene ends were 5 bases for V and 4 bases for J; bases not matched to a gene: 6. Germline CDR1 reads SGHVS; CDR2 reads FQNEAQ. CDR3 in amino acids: CASSTGTGRGNTIYF. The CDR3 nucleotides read TGTGCCAGCAGCACTGGGACAGGGAGAGGAAACACCATATATTTT.

DNA for the CDR3: TGCGCCAGCAGCTTGGGTATAGGGATCGCAAGTGGCTACACCTTC. Protein sequence: CASSLGIGIASGYTF. The chain carries TRBV5-1 and TRBJ1-2; D gene unclear. The CDR3 consists of 15 residues. The V end was cut by 0 bases, the J end by 7 bases, with 16 bases between. Germline V gene lookup returns CDR1 SGHRS and CDR2 YFSETQ.

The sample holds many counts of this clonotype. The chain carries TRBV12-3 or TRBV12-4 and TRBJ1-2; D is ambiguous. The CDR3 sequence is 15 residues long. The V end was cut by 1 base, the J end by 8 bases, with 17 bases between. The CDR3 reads CASSLEAGEVRGYTF. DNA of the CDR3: TGTGCCAGCAGTTTAGAAGCTGGGGAGGTTAGAGGCTACACCTTC.

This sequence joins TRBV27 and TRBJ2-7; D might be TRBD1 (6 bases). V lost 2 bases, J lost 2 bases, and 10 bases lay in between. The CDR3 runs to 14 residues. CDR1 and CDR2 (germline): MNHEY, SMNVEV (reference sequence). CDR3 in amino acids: CASSLGQSAYEQYF. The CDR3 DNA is TGTGCCAGCAGTTTAGGACAGTCCGCCTACGAGCAGTACTTC.

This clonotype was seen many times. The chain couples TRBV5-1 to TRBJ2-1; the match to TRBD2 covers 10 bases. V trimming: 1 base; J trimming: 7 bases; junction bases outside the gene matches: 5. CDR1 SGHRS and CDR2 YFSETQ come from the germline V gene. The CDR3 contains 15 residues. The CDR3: CASSLTSGELNEQFF. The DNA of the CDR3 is TGCGCCAGCAGCTTGACTAGCGGGGAATTGAATGAGCAGTTCTTC.

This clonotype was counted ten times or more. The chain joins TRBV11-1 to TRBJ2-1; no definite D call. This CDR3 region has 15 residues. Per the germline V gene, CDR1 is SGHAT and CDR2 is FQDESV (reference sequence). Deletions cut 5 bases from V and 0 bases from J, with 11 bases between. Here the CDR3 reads CASSPHGSSYNEQFF. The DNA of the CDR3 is TGTGCCAGCAGCCCCCATGGCAGCTCCTACAATGAGCAGTTCTTC. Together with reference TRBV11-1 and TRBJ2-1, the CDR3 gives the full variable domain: EAEVAQSPRYKITEKSQAVAFWCDPISGHATLYWYRQILGQGPELLVQFQDESVVDDSQLPKDRFSAERLKGVDSTLKIQPAELGDSAMYLCASSPHGSSYNEQFFGPGTRLTVL.

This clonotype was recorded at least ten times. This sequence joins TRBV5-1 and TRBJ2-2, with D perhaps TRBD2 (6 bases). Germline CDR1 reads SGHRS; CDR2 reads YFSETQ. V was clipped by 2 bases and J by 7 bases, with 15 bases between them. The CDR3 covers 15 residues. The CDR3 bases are TGCGCCAGCAGCTTAACCGGGACTCACATCGGGGAGCTGTTTTTT. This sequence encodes CASSLTGTHIGELFF.

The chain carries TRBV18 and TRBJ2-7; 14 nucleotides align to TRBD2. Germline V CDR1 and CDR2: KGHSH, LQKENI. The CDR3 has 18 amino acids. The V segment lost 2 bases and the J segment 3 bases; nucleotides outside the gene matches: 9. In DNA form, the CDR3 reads TGTGCCAGCTCACCAAGTGGACTAGCGGGAGGAAAGTTCTACGAGCAGTACTTC. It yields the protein CASSPSGLAGGKFYEQYF.

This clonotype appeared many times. The CDR3 protein is CSVGFEDGYGYTF. Here the CDR3 DNA reads TGCAGCGTTGGGTTTGAGGACGGATATGGCTACACCTTC. The chain couples TRBV29-1 to TRBJ1-2; D remains unclear. The length of the CDR3 is 13 residues. Germline V lookup: CDR1 SQVTM, CDR2 ANQGSEA. The ends were cut back, 4 bases at V and 5 bases at J, with 14 bases in the middle.

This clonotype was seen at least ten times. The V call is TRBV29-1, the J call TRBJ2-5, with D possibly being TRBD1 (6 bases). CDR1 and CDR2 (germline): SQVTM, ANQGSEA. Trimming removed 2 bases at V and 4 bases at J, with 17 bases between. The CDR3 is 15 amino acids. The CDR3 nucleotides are TGCAGCGTTGAAAGGCCCCTGACAGGACCAGAGACCCAGTACTTC. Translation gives CSVERPLTGPETQYF.

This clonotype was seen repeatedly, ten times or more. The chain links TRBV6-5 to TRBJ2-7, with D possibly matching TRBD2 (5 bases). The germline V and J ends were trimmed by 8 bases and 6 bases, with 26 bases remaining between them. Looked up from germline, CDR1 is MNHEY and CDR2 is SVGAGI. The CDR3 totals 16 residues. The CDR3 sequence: CASGPYSRTQGLEQYF. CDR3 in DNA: TGTGCCAGCGGTCCCTATAGTAGGACTCAAGGGCTCGAGCAGTACTTC.

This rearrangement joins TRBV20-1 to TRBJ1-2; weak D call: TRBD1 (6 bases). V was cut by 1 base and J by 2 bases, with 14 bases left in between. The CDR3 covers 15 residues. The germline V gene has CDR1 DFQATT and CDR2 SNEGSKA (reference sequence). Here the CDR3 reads CSARANHRENYGYTF. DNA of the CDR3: TGCAGTGCTAGAGCCAACCACAGGGAGAACTATGGCTACACCTTC.

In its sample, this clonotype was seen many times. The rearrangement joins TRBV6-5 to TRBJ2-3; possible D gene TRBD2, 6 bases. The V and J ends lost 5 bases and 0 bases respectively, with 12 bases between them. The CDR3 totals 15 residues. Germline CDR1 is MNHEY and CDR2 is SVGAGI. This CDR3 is CASSTRLGSTDTQYF. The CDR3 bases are TGTGCCAGCAGTACCCGACTAGGCAGCACAGATACGCAGTATTTT.

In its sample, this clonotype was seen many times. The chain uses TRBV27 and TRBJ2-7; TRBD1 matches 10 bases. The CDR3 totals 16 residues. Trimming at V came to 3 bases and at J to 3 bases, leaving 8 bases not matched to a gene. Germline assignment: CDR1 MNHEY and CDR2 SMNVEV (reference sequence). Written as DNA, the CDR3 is TGTGCCAGCAGTTTTCTTTTGGGGACAGGGGTCTACGAGCAGTACTTC. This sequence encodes CASSFLLGTGVYEQYF.

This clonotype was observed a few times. CDR3 DNA: TGTGCCTGGAGGGGGGCATCTCAAGAGACCCAGTACTTC. Amino acid sequence: CAWRGASQETQYF. The genes are TRBV30 and TRBJ2-5, with a weak D call TRBD1 (6 bases). The CDR3 has 13 amino acids. Trimming shortened V by 3 bases and J by 2 bases, and 10 bases separated the two germline ends. CDR1 and CDR2 (germline): GTSNPN, SVGIG (reference sequence).

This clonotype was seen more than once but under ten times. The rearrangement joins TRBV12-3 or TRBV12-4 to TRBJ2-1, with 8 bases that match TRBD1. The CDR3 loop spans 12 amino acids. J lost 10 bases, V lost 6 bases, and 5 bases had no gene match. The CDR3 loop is CASRSGGGEQFF. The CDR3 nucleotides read TGTGCCAGCAGGTCAGGGGGCGGGGAGCAGTTCTTC.

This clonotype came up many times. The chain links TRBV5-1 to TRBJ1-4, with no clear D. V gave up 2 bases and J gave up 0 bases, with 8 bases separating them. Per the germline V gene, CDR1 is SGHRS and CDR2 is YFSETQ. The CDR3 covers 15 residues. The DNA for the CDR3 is TGCGCCAGCAGCTTAGCGGCAGCAACTAATGAAAAACTGTTTTTT. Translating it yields CASSLAAATNEKLFF.

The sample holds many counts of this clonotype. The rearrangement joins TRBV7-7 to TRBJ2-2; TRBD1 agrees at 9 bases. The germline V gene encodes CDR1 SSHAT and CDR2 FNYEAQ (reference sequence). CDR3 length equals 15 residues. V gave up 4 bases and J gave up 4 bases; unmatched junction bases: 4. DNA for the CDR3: TGTGCCAGCAGCTCTCGGACAGGGGCCACCGGGGAGCTGTTTTTT. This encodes CASSSRTGATGELFF.

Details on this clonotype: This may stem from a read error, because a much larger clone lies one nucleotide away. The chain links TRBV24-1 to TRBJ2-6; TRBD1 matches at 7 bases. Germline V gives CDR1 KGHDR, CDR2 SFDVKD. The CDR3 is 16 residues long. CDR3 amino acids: CATNDPTGAGANVLTF. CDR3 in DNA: TGTGCCACCAATGATCCTACAGGGGCTGGGGCCAACGTCCTGACTTTC.

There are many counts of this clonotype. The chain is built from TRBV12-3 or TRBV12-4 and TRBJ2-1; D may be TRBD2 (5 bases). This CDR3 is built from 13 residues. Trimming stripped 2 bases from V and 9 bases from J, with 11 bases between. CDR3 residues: CASSLNFEGEQFF. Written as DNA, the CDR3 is TGTGCCAGCAGTTTAAACTTTGAGGGTGAGCAGTTCTTC.

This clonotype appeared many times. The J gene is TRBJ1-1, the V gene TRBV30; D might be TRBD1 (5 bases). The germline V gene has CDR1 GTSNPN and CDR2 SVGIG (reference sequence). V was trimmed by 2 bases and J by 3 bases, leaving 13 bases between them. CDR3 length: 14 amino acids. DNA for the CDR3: TGTGCCTGGAGTCCAATGCGGGGGGACACTGAAGCTTTCTTT. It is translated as CAWSPMRGDTEAFF.

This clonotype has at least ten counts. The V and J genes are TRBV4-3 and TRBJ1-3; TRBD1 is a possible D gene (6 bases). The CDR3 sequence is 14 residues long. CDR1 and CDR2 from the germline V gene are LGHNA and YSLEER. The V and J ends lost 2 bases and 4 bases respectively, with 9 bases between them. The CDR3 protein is CASSQNRVGNTIYF. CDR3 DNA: TGCGCCAGCAGCCAAAACAGGGTCGGAAACACCATATATTTT.

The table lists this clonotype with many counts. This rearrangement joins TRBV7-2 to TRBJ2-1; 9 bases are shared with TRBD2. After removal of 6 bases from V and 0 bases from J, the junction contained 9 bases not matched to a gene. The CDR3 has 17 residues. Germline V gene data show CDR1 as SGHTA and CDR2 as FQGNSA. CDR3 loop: CASSISGGATSYNEQFF. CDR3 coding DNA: TGTGCCAGCAGTATTAGCGGGGGAGCAACCTCCTACAATGAGCAGTTCTTC.

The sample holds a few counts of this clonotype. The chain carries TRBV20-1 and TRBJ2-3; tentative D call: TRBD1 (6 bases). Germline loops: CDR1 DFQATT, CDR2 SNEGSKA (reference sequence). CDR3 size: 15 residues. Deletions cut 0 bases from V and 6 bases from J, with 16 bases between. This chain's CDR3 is CSARDGQLPSDTQYF. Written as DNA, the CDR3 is TGCAGTGCTAGAGACGGACAGCTACCTTCGGATACGCAGTATTTT.